This TCR beta chain originates from a study of T cell responses to AZD1222 COVID-19 vaccine (dated by TCRdb to 2020 to 2022). As for the study more broadly: A total of around 240 trial participants underwent TCR sequencing, of whom approximately 200 had received two doses of AZD1222 and around 26 had received two doses of the MenACWY control vaccine. Enrollment into the trials was organized by age into subgroups of 18-55, 56-69 and 70-plus years, and those subgroups contained about 150, 27 and 61 TCR-sequenced participants, respectively. General conclusions and limits of the study: Participants were mostly white British, with more females than males. The authors suggested clonal diversity may have been underestimated. Reportedly, close to half of the unique spike-specific TCRs recognized epitopes lying outside the regions that are mutated in the B.1.351 and B.1.1.7 variants. CD4 TCRs associated with the vaccine covered the entire spike protein, and the dominant responses were in regions 160-218 and 743-854. In the small 56-69-year group, the increase in depth fell short of significance, most likely because of low power. A significant rise in spike-specific TCR breadth and depth was observed after two AZD1222 doses relative to day 0 and relative to MenACWY recipients. Conclusions about previously exposed vaccinees are limited because only 6 or 7 AZD1222 recipients were SARS-CoV-2 seropositive at baseline. Because no samples from the day 14 peak response were available, repertoires could be characterized only after the peak T cell response.

The time point label corresponds to: about 28 days (+/-7) after the second vaccine dose. Read against the paper, the sample's treatment or condition label means: meningococcal conjugate vaccine given as trial control. Vaccinee samples were obtained from the UK trials COV001 and COV002, which included a single-blind randomized controlled phase 2/3 trial of AZD1222 (ChAdOx1 nCoV-19) in healthy adults. For TCRbeta chain sequencing, PBMC samples from trial participants were taken at day 0 and at day 28 after the second dose. Germline trimming amounts to 7 bases on V and 4 bases on J, with 7 as the count of junction bases outside the gene matches. CDR1 SNHLY and CDR2 FYNNEI are derived from the germline V gene. The CDR3 has 16 amino acids, counting the end cysteine and phenylalanine. The sequence is cut down to CDR3 DNA, 48 bases in frame from base 1. As for this clone: Its target antigen remains unknown. Base qualities are not provided; no much larger clone lies one nucleotide away.

The CDR3 regions of human TCRbeta chains were subjected to immunosequencing. Regarding the original processing steps: TCRs in the repertoires were compared against a reference library of SARS-CoV-2-specific TCRs that had been generated with the MIRA antigen-specificity platform. Breadth meant the fraction of unique TCRs that were SARS-CoV-2-associated, whereas depth meant the fraction of total T cells that were SARS-CoV-2-associated. Each spike-specific TCR was assigned to its reactive spike region and to a CD4 or CD8 class using the MIRA data. Log10-transformed breadth and depth values were compared by one-way ANOVA with Sidak's multiple comparisons tests. The immuneACCESS repertoire file appears here via TCRdb, limited to in-frame rearrangements. These files lack a portion of the clones; in checked studies, under half of the deficit traces to unresolved V genes, and the cause of the others is not known. D and trimming come from the DNA, and the V and J calls and clone size come from that table. This sample holds approximately 180,000 clones; over 80% were observed only once. Under 1.1% of the sample comes from the top ten.

Recombination joined TRBV2 with TRBJ2-2; the central 12 bases match TRBD2. Sequencing was performed on peripheral blood, taken 28 days after the second dose of the MenACWY control vaccine. This sequence was found in an adult who received the MenACWY meningococcal vaccine as a control. The DNA is TGTGCCAGCACCGCTAGCGGGGGGGCTCTCACCGGGGAGCTGTTTTTT. This yields the protein CASTASGGALTGELFF.